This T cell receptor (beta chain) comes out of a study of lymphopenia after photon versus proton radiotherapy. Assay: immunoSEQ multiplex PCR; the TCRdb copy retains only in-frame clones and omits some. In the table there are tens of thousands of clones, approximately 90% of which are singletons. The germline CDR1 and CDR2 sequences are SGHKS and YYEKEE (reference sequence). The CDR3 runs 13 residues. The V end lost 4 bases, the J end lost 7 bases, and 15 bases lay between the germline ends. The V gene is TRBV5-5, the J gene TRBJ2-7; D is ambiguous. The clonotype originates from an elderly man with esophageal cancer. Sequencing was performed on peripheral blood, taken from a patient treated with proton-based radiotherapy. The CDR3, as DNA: TGTGCCAGCAGCCCCCCAGGTACCTGGGAGCAGTACTTC. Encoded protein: CASSPPGTWEQYF.